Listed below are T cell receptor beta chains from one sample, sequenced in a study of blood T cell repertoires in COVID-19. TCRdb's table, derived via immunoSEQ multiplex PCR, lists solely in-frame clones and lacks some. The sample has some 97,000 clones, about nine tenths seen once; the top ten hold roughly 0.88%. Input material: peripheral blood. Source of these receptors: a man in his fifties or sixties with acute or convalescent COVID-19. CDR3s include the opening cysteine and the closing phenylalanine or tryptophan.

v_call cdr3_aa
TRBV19 CASSGQPGQTHNEQFF
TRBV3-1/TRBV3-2 CASSQGRGRGTYGYTF
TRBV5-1 CASSLRGDRVHEQYF
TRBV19 CASSIQGSTEAFF
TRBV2 CASSEASTGSPLHF
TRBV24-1 CATSKGDSYEQYF
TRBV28 CASSVQGSSAFF
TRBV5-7 CASSVDISNQPQHF
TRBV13 CASSLTGMNTEAFF
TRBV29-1 CSVNRGNANTEAFF
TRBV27 CASRQGPYGYTF